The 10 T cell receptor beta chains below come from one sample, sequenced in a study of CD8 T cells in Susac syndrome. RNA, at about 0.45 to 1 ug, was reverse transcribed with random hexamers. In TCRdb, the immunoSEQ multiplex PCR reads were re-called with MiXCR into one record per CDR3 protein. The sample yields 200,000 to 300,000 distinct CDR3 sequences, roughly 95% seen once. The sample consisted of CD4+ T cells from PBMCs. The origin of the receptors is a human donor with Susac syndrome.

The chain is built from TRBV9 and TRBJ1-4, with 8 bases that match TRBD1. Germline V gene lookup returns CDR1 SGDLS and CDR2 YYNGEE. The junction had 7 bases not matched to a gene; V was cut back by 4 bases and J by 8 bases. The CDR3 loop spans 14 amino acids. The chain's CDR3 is CASSLDRAGEKLFF. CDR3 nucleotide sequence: TGTGCCAGCAGCCTGGACAGGGCCGGGGAAAAACTGTTTTTT.

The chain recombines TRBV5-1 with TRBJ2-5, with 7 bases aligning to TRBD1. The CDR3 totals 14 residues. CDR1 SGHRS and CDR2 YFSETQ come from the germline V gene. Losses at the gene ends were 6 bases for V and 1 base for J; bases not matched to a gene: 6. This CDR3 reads CASNQGVPQETQYF. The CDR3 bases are TGCGCCAGCAACCAGGGGGTACCCCAAGAGACCCAGTACTTC.

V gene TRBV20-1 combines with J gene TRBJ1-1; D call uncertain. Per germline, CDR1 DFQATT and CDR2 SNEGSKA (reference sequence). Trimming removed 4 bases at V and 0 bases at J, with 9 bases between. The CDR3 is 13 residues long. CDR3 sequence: CSANWALNTEAFF. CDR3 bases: TGCAGTGCTAACTGGGCCCTGAACACTGAAGCTTTCTTT.

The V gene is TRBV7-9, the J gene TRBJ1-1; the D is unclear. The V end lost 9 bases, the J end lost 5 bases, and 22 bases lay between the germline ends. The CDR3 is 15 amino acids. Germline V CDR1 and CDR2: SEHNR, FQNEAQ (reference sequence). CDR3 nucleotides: TGTGCCAGTCGGAAGACGACGGATAAAGGAACTGAAGCTTTCTTT. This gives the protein CASRKTTDKGTEAFF.

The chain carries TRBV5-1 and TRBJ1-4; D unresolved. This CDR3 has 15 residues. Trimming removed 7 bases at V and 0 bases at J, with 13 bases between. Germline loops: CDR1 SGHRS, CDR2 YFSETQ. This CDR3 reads CASSTPDATNEKLFF. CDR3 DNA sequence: TGCGCCAGCTCAACACCCGATGCAACTAATGAAAAACTGTTTTTT.

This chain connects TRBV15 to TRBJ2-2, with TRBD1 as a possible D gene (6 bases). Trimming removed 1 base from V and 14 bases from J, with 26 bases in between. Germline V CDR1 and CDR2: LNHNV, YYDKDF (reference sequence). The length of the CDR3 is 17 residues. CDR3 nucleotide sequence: TGTGCCACCAGCAGAGGAATTCGGGGACACGAGGTTGTAGGACTGTTTTTT. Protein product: CATSRGIRGHEVVGLFF.

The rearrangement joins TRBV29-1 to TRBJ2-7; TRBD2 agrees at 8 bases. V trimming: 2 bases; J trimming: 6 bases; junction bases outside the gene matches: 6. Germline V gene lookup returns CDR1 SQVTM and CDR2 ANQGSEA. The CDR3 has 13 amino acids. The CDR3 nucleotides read TGCAGCGTTGAAAGCGGGAGTGCGTTCGAGCAGTACTTC. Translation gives CSVESGSAFEQYF.

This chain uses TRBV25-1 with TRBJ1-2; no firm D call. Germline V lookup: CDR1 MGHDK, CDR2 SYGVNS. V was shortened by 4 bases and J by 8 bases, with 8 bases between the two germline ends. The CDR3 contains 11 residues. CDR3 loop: CASSVGWGYTF. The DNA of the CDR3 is TGTGCCAGCAGTGTGGGGTGGGGCTACACCTTC.

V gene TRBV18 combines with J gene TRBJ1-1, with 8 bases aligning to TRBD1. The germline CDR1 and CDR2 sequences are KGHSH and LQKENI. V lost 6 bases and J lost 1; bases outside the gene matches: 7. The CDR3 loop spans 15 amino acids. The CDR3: CASSLTGTGNTEAFF. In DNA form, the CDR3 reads TGTGCCAGCTCTCTTACCGGGACAGGGAACACTGAAGCTTTCTTT.

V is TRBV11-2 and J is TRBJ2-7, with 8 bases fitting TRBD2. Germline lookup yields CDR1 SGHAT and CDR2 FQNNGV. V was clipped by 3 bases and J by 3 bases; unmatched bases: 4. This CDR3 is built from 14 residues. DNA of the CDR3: TGTGCCAGCAGCTTTCGGGAGGGCCGCTACGAGCAGTACTTC. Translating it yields CASSFREGRYEQYF.